Listed here are 21 T cell receptor beta chains from one sample, sequenced in a study of blood T cell repertoires in COVID-19. Libraries were prepared by immunoSEQ multiplex PCR; TCRdb keeps only in-frame clonotypes and omits some of them. The repertoire holds about 230,000 clones, with more than 65% as singletons. Sequenced: peripheral blood. The receptors were gathered from a man between 40 and 49 years old who had recovered from COVID-19.

The CDR3 loop reads CASSLQDSNVYEQYF. DNA for the CDR3: TGTGCCAGCAGCTTACAAGACAGTAACGTCTACGAGCAGTACTTC. This chain links TRBV7-2 with TRBJ2-7, with D maybe TRBD1 (5 bases). The germline V gene has CDR1 SGHTA and CDR2 FQGNSA. The V gene lost 2 bases and the J gene lost 3 bases, with 14 bases spanning the gap. The CDR3 covers 15 residues.

The chain couples TRBV11-2 to TRBJ2-7, with D maybe TRBD1 (5 bases). The germline V and J ends were trimmed by 5 bases and 4 bases, with 9 bases remaining between them. The CDR3 spans 12 residues. The germline gives CDR1 SGHAT, CDR2 FQNNGV. The DNA for the CDR3 is TGTGCCAGCAGCCTCAGGGTGTACGAGCAGTACTTC. It yields the protein CASSLRVYEQYF. Full variable domain (remainder filled in from reference TRBV11-2 and TRBJ2-7): EAGVAQSPRYKIIEKRQSVAFWCNPISGHATLYWYQQILGQGPKLLIQFQNNGVVDDSQLPKDRFSAERLKGVDSTLKIQPAKLEDSAVYLCASSLRVYEQYFGPGTRLTVT.

The genes are TRBV30 and TRBJ1-6; 8 nucleotides agree with TRBD1. Germline values: CDR1 GTSNPN, CDR2 SVGIG (reference sequence). This CDR3 region has 13 residues. Unmatched junction bases numbered 4, after V lost 4 bases and J lost 8 bases. CDR3 nucleotides: TGTGCCTGGATCGGGACAGGCCATTCACCCCTCCACTTT. Its translation is CAWIGTGHSPLHF.

In this sample, this clone turned up once. The genes are TRBV7-9 and TRBJ2-3, with D tentatively TRBD2 (6 bases). Germline CDR1 and CDR2: SEHNR and FQNEAQ (reference sequence). Between the trimmed V and J ends, which lost 4 bases and 0 bases, there was a span of 17 bases. The length of the CDR3 is 17 residues. The CDR3 protein is CASSSAAGDPSTDTQYF. CDR3 coding DNA: TGTGCCAGCAGCTCAGCAGCGGGTGATCCTAGCACAGATACGCAGTATTTT.

The gene calls are TRBV7-2 and TRBJ2-3, with 12 bases fitting TRBD2. After removal of 2 bases from V and 4 bases from J, the junction contained 10 bases not matched to a gene. The CDR3 is 18 amino acids. CDR1 and CDR2 from the germline V gene are SGHTA and FQGNSA. CDR3 nucleotides: TGTGCCAGCAGCTTACCGGGACTAGCGGGCCCCCCCCCAGATACGCAGTATTTT. The encoded protein is CASSLPGLAGPPPDTQYF. Full variable domain (outside the CDR3, taken from reference TRBV7-2 and TRBJ2-3): GAGVSQSPSNKVTEKGKDVELRCDPISGHTALYWYRQSLGQGLEFLIYFQGNSAPDKSGLPSDRFSAERTGGSVSTLTIQRTQQEDSAVYLCASSLPGLAGPPPDTQYFGPGTRLTVL.

The chain recombines TRBV4-3 with TRBJ2-5; D is unresolved. Germline-derived CDR1 and CDR2 are LGHNA and YSLEER. CDR3 size: 13 residues. Trimming removed 2 bases at V and 2 bases at J, with 6 bases between. The CDR3: CASSQSQQETQYF. The DNA for the CDR3 is TGCGCCAGCAGCCAAAGTCAGCAAGAGACCCAGTACTTC.

The count of this clone is one. This chain uses TRBV29-1 with TRBJ1-2, with a tentative D call TRBD1 (5 bases). The germline CDR1 and CDR2 sequences are SQVTM and ANQGSEA. V lost 4 bases and J lost 6, with 9 bases in between. The CDR3 has 11 amino acids. Written as DNA, the CDR3 is TGCAGCGTTGGCAGGGTGGATGGCTACACCTTC. Protein: CSVGRVDGYTF.

The chain has TRBV7-9 and TRBJ2-6; 7 positions agree with TRBD2. The CDR3 contains 14 residues. The germline gives CDR1 SEHNR, CDR2 FQNEAQ (reference sequence). V lost 5 bases, J lost 10 bases, and 8 bases stayed unmatched. CDR3: CASSPSRGGNVLTF. DNA for the CDR3: TGTGCCAGCAGCCCGTCGAGGGGAGGGAACGTCCTGACTTTC.

The CDR3 nucleotides are TGCGCCAGCAGCCAAGGGACAGTTAACTATGGCTACACCTTC. This gives the protein CASSQGTVNYGYTF. V usage is TRBV4-3 and J usage is TRBJ1-2, with TRBD1 as a possible D gene (6 bases). V dropped 1 base and J dropped 1 base, with 7 bases sitting between them. This CDR3 region has 14 residues. Germline V gene lookup returns CDR1 LGHNA and CDR2 YSLEER.

The chain recombines TRBV5-1 with TRBJ2-2; the match to TRBD1 covers 9 bases. The CDR3 is 14 residues long. After removal of 6 bases from V and 4 bases from J, the junction contained 4 bases not matched to a gene. Germline V gives CDR1 SGHRS, CDR2 YFSETQ. Written as DNA, the CDR3 is TGCGCCAGCAACTGGGGACAGGGCACCGGGGAGCTGTTTTTT. Protein sequence: CASNWGQGTGELFF.

The chain has TRBV15 and TRBJ1-4; 8 bases line up with TRBD1. V lost 5 bases, J lost 7 bases, and 9 bases stayed unmatched. Germline CDR1 and CDR2: LNHNV and YYDKDF (reference sequence). The CDR3 sequence is 15 residues long. Written as DNA, the CDR3 is TGTGCCACCAGCTGGGGCAGGGGGCATGGTGAAAAACTGTTTTTT. Translation: CATSWGRGHGEKLFF.

The J gene is TRBJ2-7, the V gene TRBV6-5; the match to TRBD2 covers 9 bases. The CDR3 extends over 12 amino acids. Per germline, CDR1 MNHEY and CDR2 SVGAGI. Trimming at V came to 8 bases and at J to 9 bases, leaving 8 bases not matched to a gene. CDR3 amino acids: CASPSGSGGQYF. The CDR3, as DNA: TGTGCCAGCCCTTCCGGTAGCGGGGGGCAGTACTTC.

The J gene is TRBJ2-7, the V gene TRBV30, with D perhaps TRBD1 (6 bases). CDR3 size: 16 residues. Germline V gives CDR1 GTSNPN, CDR2 SVGIG (reference sequence). V gave up 3 bases and J gave up 7 bases, with 25 bases separating them. CDR3 protein: CAWRGVYRDVAEEQYF. CDR3 coding DNA: TGTGCCTGGAGGGGAGTTTACAGGGACGTCGCGGAGGAGCAGTACTTC.

This chain links TRBV7-2 with TRBJ2-5; D is possibly TRBD1 (5 bases). The CDR3 extends over 14 amino acids. V lost 5 bases to trimming and J lost 4 bases, with 14 bases between them. Per the germline V gene, CDR1 is SGHTA and CDR2 is FQGNSA. The CDR3 is CASSPTLQGETQYF. For the CDR3, the DNA is TGTGCCAGCAGCCCAACCCTCCAGGGAGAGACCCAGTACTTC.

This rearrangement joins TRBV5-4 to TRBJ1-1, with TRBD1 matching 8 bases. Germline lookup yields CDR1 SGHNT and CDR2 YYREEE (reference sequence). CDR3 length: 16 residues. The V segment lost 1 base and the J segment 5 bases; nucleotides outside the gene matches: 10. The CDR3 protein is CASSLRNRGMRTEAFF. The CDR3 nucleotides are TGTGCCAGCAGCTTGCGAAACAGGGGGATGAGAACTGAAGCTTTCTTT.

The V and J genes are TRBV19 and TRBJ2-3, with 10 bases fitting TRBD2. Germline assignment: CDR1 LNHDA and CDR2 SQIVND (reference sequence). The V gene end was trimmed by 2 bases and the J gene end by 5 bases; junction bases not matched to a gene: 10. This CDR3 contains 17 residues. CDR3 sequence (DNA): TGTGCCAGTAGTATATCGAGAGCGGGGGGGCTCGGAGATACGCAGTATTTT. Protein product: CASSISRAGGLGDTQYF. Together with reference TRBV19 and TRBJ2-3, the CDR3 gives the full variable domain: DGGITQSPKYLFRKEGQNVTLSCEQNLNHDAMYWYRQDPGQGLRLIYYSQIVNDFQKGDIAEGYSVSREKKESFPLTVTSAQKNPTAFYLCASSISRAGGLGDTQYFGPGTRLTVL.

This clone was counted once. DNA for the CDR3: TGTGCCACCAGTGGAAGGACTAGCGGGAGTTTACCGAACACCGGGGAGCTGTTTTTT. It encodes CATSGRTSGSLPNTGELFF. J is TRBJ2-2 and V is TRBV24-1; 13 positions agree with TRBD2. Losses at the gene ends were 5 bases for V and 0 bases for J; bases not matched to a gene: 8. Germline CDR1 reads KGHDR; CDR2 reads SFDVKD. The CDR3 runs 19 residues.

This clone has only a few counts. The V call is TRBV2, the J call TRBJ2-1; TRBD1 aligns across 9 bases. V shed 6 bases and J 8 bases; nucleotides not matched to a gene: 5. This CDR3 region has 13 residues. Germline CDR1 reads SNHLY; CDR2 reads FYNNEI. The CDR3 nucleotides are TGTGCCAGCAGATTTGACAGGGGGTATGAGCAGTTCTTC. Translating gives CASRFDRGYEQFF.

The CDR3 protein is CASSRDSGYEQYF. The CDR3 DNA sequence: TGTGCCAGCAGTCGGGACAGCGGCTACGAGCAGTACTTC. The chain links TRBV6-2 or TRBV6-3 to TRBJ2-7; 7 bases fit TRBD1. Looked up from germline, CDR1 is MNHEY and CDR2 is SVGEGT. The CDR3 is 13 residues long. V was clipped by 5 bases and J by 3 bases; unmatched bases: 4.

The chain joins TRBV7-8 to TRBJ2-5; 9 nucleotides match TRBD2. Per germline, CDR1 SGHVS and CDR2 FQNEAQ. V was pared by 3 bases and J by 2 bases, with 4 bases of the junction left unmatched. The CDR3 contains 15 residues. CDR3 protein: CASSFQRGAQETQYF. CDR3 in DNA: TGTGCCAGCAGCTTTCAGCGGGGGGCACAAGAGACCCAGTACTTC.

The chain links TRBV24-1 to TRBJ1-1; D is unresolved. The CDR3 runs to 12 residues. The V gene lost 12 bases and the J gene lost 3 bases, with 13 bases spanning the gap. CDR1 is KGHDR and CDR2 is SFDVKD in the germline V gene. The CDR3 DNA reads TGTGCCTTTCCGAGGCCCGACACTGAAGCTTTCTTT. Translating gives CAFPRPDTEAFF.